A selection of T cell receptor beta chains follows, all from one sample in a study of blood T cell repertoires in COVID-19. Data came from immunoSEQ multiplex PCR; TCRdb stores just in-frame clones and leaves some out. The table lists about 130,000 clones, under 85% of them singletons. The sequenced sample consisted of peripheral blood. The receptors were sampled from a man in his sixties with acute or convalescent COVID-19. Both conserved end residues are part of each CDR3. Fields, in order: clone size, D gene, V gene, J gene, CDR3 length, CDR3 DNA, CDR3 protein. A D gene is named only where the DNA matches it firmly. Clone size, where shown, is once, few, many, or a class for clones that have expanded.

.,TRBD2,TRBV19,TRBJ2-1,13,TGTGCCAGTAGTCCGAGACTAGCAGATGAGCAGTTCTTC,CASSPRLADEQFF
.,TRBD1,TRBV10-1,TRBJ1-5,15,TGCGCCAGACCGGCCGGGACAGGGATGTTCCAGCCCCAGCATTTT,CARPAGTGMFQPQHF
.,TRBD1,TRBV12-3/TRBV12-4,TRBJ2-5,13,TGTGCCAGCAGTCCGGACAGGGGACAGACCCAGTACTTC,CASSPDRGQTQYF
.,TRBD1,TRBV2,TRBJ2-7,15,TGTGCCAGCAGGGGATCCGGGACAGGGTATTCCGAGCAGTACTTC,CASRGSGTGYSEQYF
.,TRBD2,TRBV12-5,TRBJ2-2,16,TGTGCTAGTGGTTTGTTCCTAGCGGGAGTTCCCGGGGAGCTGTTTTTT,CASGLFLAGVPGELFF
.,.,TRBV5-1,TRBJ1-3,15,TGCGCCAGCAGCGGAGGGACTGCTTCTGGAAACACCATATATTTT,CASSGGTASGNTIYF
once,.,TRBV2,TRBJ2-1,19,TGTGCCAGCAGTGGCGGCATGAGGGCGGGCAGCGGTGACTACAATGAGCAGTTCTTC,CASSGGMRAGSGDYNEQFF
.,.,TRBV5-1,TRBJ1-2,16,TGCGCCAGCAGCTTGGGGCGGGGGGCTGAGGACTATGGCTACACCTTC,CASSLGRGAEDYGYTF
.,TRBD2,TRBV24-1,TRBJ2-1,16,TGTGCCACCAGTGATTTGCGCGGGAGCTCCTACAATGAGCAGTTCTTC,CATSDLRGSSYNEQFF
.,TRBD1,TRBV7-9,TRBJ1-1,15,TGTGCCAGCAGCTGGTACGGGACAGATAACACTGAAGCTTTCTTT,CASSWYGTDNTEAFF
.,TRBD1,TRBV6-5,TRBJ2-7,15,TGTGCCAGCAGCCTAGCCGGGACAGGGGGTTACGAGCAGTACTTC,CASSLAGTGGYEQYF
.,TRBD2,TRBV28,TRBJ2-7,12,TGTGCCAGCAGACTAGCGGGAGGCGAGCAGTACTTC,CASRLAGGEQYF
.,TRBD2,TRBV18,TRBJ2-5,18,TGTGCCAGCTCACCCCGTCGGGCCACACTAGCGGGGCAAGAGACCCAGTACTTC,CASSPRRATLAGQETQYF
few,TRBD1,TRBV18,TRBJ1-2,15,TGTGCCAGCTCACCCGGACAGGGGGTGATCTATGGCTACACCTTC,CASSPGQGVIYGYTF
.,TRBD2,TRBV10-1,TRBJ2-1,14,TGCGCCAGCAGTGACGTGACTAGCGGCGAGAAGCAGTTCTTC,CASSDVTSGEKQFF
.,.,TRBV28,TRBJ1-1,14,TGTGCCAGCAGGAGGGGGGGGCCGAACACTGAAGCTTTCTTT,CASRRGGPNTEAFF
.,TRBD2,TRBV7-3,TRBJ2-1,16,TGTGCCAGCAGCTTAACTGGGACTAGCGGGAGGAATGAGCAGTTCTTC,CASSLTGTSGRNEQFF
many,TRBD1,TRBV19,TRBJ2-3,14,TGTGCCAGTAGACCCGGGACAGGGTCACATACGCAGTATTTT,CASRPGTGSHTQYF
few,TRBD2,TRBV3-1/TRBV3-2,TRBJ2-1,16,TGTGCCAGCAGCTCGTATGGCGGGAGCTCCTACAATGAGCAGTTCTTC,CASSSYGGSSYNEQFF
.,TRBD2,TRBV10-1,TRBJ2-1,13,TGCGCCAGCAGTAGCGGGAGGTTTAATGAGCAGTTCTTC,CASSSGRFNEQFF
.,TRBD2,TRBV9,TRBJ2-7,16,TGTGCCAGCAGCGTTTCGGGACTAGCGGGAGCTAGCGAGCAGTACTTC,CASSVSGLAGASEQYF